This T cell receptor beta chain was recorded in a study of blood T cell repertoires in COVID-19. Background on the study: Acute and convalescent COVID-19 specimens originated in the United States, Italy and Spain. In each case, the material was cDNA or gDNA derived from T cells, B-cell-depleted T cells, or PBMCs.

The CDR3 is 17 amino acids. Trimming shortened V by 12 bases and J by 5 bases, and 27 bases separated the two germline ends. Per the germline V gene, CDR1 is KGHDR and CDR2 is SFDVKD. As processed by the authors: Estimation of nucleated cell counts was performed using reference gene primer amplification. The table came from immunoSEQ multiplex PCR; TCRdb's copy has only in-frame clones and leaves some out. Clone size and the V and J calls come from that table; the DNA yielded D and trimming. The data hold about 140,000 clones, with over 75% observed a single time. This rearrangement joins TRBV24-1 to TRBJ2-2; D perhaps matches TRBD2 (7 bases). The material sequenced was peripheral blood. This receptor was identified in a middle-aged man with acute or convalescent COVID-19. The CDR3 protein is CASPAWGGPSDTGELFF. Written as DNA, the CDR3 is TGTGCCTCCCCCGCCTGGGGGGGGCCGAGTGATACCGGGGAGCTGTTTTTT.